The rows below give T cell receptor beta chains drawn from one sample of a study of regulatory T cells in long-lasting Graves disease. MiXCR, applied by TCRdb to the multiplex PCR reads, yields one record per CDR3 protein. The sample has about 290,000 distinct CDR3 sequences, 22% seen once. The specimen comprised peripheral blood mononuclear cells (PBMCs), sampled when the disease was refractory, from a patient treated with antithyroid drugs. The source of these receptors is a female donor with Graves disease. Both conserved end residues are part of each CDR3. The order of the fields is V gene, D gene, J gene, clone size, CDR3 protein, CDR3 DNA. D genes are given only for firm matches. Expanded clones get a size class; other rows say once, few or many, or leave the size out.

>TRBV4-1|NA|TRBJ2-1|NA
CASSQEAYNEQFF
TGCGCCAGCAGCCAAGAGGCCTACAATGAGCAGTTCTTC
>TRBV5-8|TRBD1|TRBJ1-1|many
CASSWIPTGPYPEAFF
TGTGCCAGCAGCTGGATACCGACAGGGCCTTACCCTGAAGCTTTCTTT
>TRBV11-2|TRBD1|TRBJ1-5|few
CASSLDAQGARQPQHF
TGTGCCAGCAGCTTAGACGCCCAGGGGGCAAGGCAGCCCCAGCATTTT
>TRBV11-2|NA|TRBJ1-5|few
CASSLGVISNQPQHF
TGTGCCAGCAGCTTAGGAGTGATTAGCAATCAGCCCCAGCATTTT
>TRBV3-1|TRBD1|TRBJ2-2|NA
CASSQFDRGNTGELFF
TGTGCCAGCAGCCAATTCGACAGGGGTAACACCGGGGAGCTGTTTTTT
>TRBV10-3|NA|TRBJ2-3|NA
CAISDPLGGATDTQYF
TGTGCCATCAGTGACCCCCTGGGGGGAGCCACAGATACGCAGTATTTT
>TRBV9|TRBD2|TRBJ2-1|few
CASSYSGAPHSYNEQFF
TGTGCCAGCAGCTATAGCGGGGCACCCCACTCCTACAATGAGCAGTTCTTC
>TRBV7-2|TRBD2|TRBJ2-3|NA
CASSSPLGLAGVPDTQYF
TGTGCCAGCAGCTCCCCTTTGGGACTAGCGGGAGTCCCAGATACGCAGTATTTT
>TRBV29-1|NA|TRBJ2-7|many
CSVEHSGSGYEQYF
TGCAGCGTTGAACACTCAGGGTCGGGCTACGAGCAGTACTTC
>TRBV6-2/TRBV6-3|NA|TRBJ1-6|NA
CASRSIPGRRRDSPLHF
TGTGCCAGCAGATCGATCCCGGGGCGTCGACGAGATTCACCCCTCCACTTT
>TRBV7-2|NA|TRBJ1-1|few
CASSFSGRQNTEAFF
TGTGCCAGCAGCTTTTCTGGTCGACAGAACACTGAAGCTTTCTTT
>TRBV28|TRBD2|TRBJ2-7|many
CASSLEREGLEQYF
TGTGCCAGCAGTTTGGAGCGGGAGGGCCTCGAGCAGTACTTC
>TRBV28|NA|TRBJ1-1|many
CASSLLGGGRTEAFF
TGTGCCAGCAGTTTGCTAGGAGGGGGAAGGACTGAAGCTTTCTTT
>TRBV6-9|NA|TRBJ2-7|few
CASSYTRRDSYEQYF
TGTGCCAGCAGTTACACTAGGCGAGACTCCTACGAGCAGTACTTC
>TRBV20-1|NA|TRBJ2-7|few
CSAKTQGNYEQYF
TGCAGTGCCAAAACCCAGGGAAACTACGAGCAGTACTTC
>TRBV27|NA|TRBJ1-5|many
CASSYSSGQPQHF
TGTGCCAGCAGTTACAGCTCAGGGCAGCCCCAGCATTTT
>TRBV9|TRBD1|TRBJ1-2|many
CASSAGGTGLYGYTF
TGTGCCAGCAGCGCGGGGGGGACAGGGCTCTATGGCTACACCTTC
>TRBV29-1|TRBD2|TRBJ2-7|few
CSVKRGLAEQYF
TGCAGCGTAAAAAGGGGACTAGCCGAGCAGTACTTC
>TRBV19|TRBD1|TRBJ1-5|few
CASSKTWGDRTDNQPQHF
TGTGCCAGTAGTAAAACATGGGGGGACAGGACGGACAATCAGCCCCAGCATTTT
>TRBV2|NA|TRBJ2-5|once
CASSEHPGVRETQYF
TGTGCCAGCAGTGAGCATCCGGGAGTCAGAGAGACCCAGTACTTC
>TRBV19|NA|TRBJ2-2|NA
CALREGVLTGELFF
TGTGCCCTAAGGGAAGGGGTTTTGACCGGGGAGCTGTTTTTT
>TRBV28|TRBD1|TRBJ2-5|many
CASSLGQGMGETQYF
TGTGCCAGCAGTTTGGGACAGGGGATGGGAGAGACCCAGTACTTC
>TRBV20-1|TRBD2|TRBJ2-5|few
CSAGLAGVGAQYF
TGCAGTGCAGGACTAGCGGGCGTTGGGGCCCAGTACTTC
>TRBV5-1|NA|TRBJ2-2|many
CASSLVAGELFF
TGCGCCAGCAGCTTGGTGGCCGGGGAGCTGTTTTTT
>TRBV5-1|NA|TRBJ2-7|NA
CASSFSGLLEQYF
TGCGCCAGCAGCTTCTCTGGGTTACTCGAGCAGTACTTC
>TRBV19|NA|TRBJ2-7|NA
CASSHFGGHEQYF
TGTGCCAGTAGTCACTTCGGGGGGCACGAGCAGTACTTC
>TRBV2|NA|TRBJ1-1|many
CASRRGGAGPEAFF
TGTGCCAGCAGGAGAGGGGGGGCCGGGCCTGAAGCTTTCTTT
>TRBV2|NA|TRBJ1-3|many
CASSGASGNTIYF
TGTGCCAGCTCAGGGGCCTCTGGAAACACCATATATTTT
>TRBV7-9|TRBD2|TRBJ2-5|many
CASSYPTSGKETQYF
TGTGCCAGCAGCTACCCAACTAGCGGAAAAGAGACCCAGTACTTC
>TRBV12-3/TRBV12-4|TRBD1|TRBJ2-3|few
CASNDSGGRTDTQYF
TGTGCCAGCAATGATTCAGGGGGACGCACAGATACGCAGTATTTT
>TRBV7-2|NA|TRBJ1-1|many
CASTLTDGWNTEAFF
TGTGCCAGCACCTTAACGGACGGATGGAACACTGAAGCTTTCTTT
>TRBV12-3/TRBV12-4|NA|TRBJ2-2|NA
CASSLVWTGELFF
TGTGCCAGCAGTTTAGTTTGGACCGGGGAGCTGTTTTTT
>TRBV28|TRBD1|TRBJ2-3|NA
CASTEGQGLSTDTQYF
TGTGCCAGCACAGAAGGACAGGGGCTCAGCACAGATACGCAGTATTTT
>TRBV12-3/TRBV12-4|NA|TRBJ2-1|few
CATSRWGRGEQFF
TGTGCCACCTCCCGATGGGGGCGCGGTGAGCAGTTCTTC
>TRBV24-1|TRBD2|TRBJ2-1|NA
CATSDPGLAGDNEQFF
TGTGCCACCAGTGATCCGGGACTAGCGGGGGACAATGAGCAGTTCTTC
>TRBV6-1|TRBD2|TRBJ2-2|NA
CASLAGINTGELFF
TGTGCCTCCCTAGCGGGGATCAACACCGGGGAGCTGTTTTTT
>TRBV29-1|NA|TRBJ1-1|NA
CSVGWTVNTEAFF
TGCAGCGTTGGATGGACAGTGAACACTGAAGCTTTCTTT
>TRBV7-8|TRBD2|TRBJ2-5|many
CASSLRGVQETQYF
TGTGCCAGCAGCTTACGGGGGGTCCAAGAGACCCAGTACTTC
>TRBV19|TRBD1|TRBJ2-2|few
CASSVDRRNTGELFF
TGTGCCAGTAGTGTGGACAGGAGAAACACCGGGGAGCTGTTTTTT
>TRBV6-2/TRBV6-3|TRBD1|TRBJ1-2|many
CASSYSKTGGGGYTF
TGTGCCAGCAGTTACAGCAAGACAGGGGGCGGTGGCTACACCTTC
>TRBV7-9|NA|TRBJ2-7|NA
CASSLGEDEQYF
TGTGCCAGCAGCTTGGGGGAAGACGAGCAGTACTTC
>TRBV30|NA|TRBJ2-3|NA
CAWRGARDTQYF
TGTGCCTGGAGGGGGGCGAGAGATACGCAGTATTTT
>TRBV28|NA|TRBJ2-5|many
CASSLGGLETQYF
TGTGCCAGCAGTTTAGGGGGGTTGGAGACCCAGTACTTC
>TRBV7-2|NA|TRBJ1-6|many
CASSLTSGINSPLHF
TGTGCCAGCAGCTTGACCTCGGGGATCAATTCACCCCTCCACTTT
>TRBV25-1|NA|TRBJ1-6|NA
CASSESAGNNSPLHF
TGTGCCAGCAGTGAATCGGCAGGGAACAATTCACCCCTCCACTTT
>TRBV6-1|NA|TRBJ2-7|many
CASRPRWNEEQYF
TGTGCCAGCCGTCCCCGTTGGAATGAGGAGCAGTACTTC